This T cell receptor (beta chain) was sequenced during a study of T cell repertoires in cytomegalovirus infection. Study-wide context: Indicated by public TCR beta signatures were CMV infection and matching HLA type. Whole-study results and caveats: Dominant in the ex vivo response were TCR beta clonotypes restricted by HLA-C and specific for CMV. Of the TCR beta families, the public ones yielded a cumulative frequency that identified carriers of CMV plus the relevant HLA.

From the reads, TCRdb called clonotypes with MiXCR, one entry per CDR3 protein. The table includes around 490,000 distinct CDR3 sequences, 26% detected once. From germline, CDR1 is SGHAT and CDR2 FQNNGV. CDR3 size: 13 residues. The V and J ends lost 4 bases and 9 bases respectively, with 15 bases between them. This clonotype has more than one count but fewer than ten. Its antigen remains unidentified. Sequencing was carried out using PBMCs. This chain uses TRBV11-2 with TRBJ1-1, with D unclear. This receptor was taken from a human donor in good health (CMV status not recorded). Some clones in this sample may be carry-over from other donors' samples. The CDR3 loop is CASSSDLGMKAFF. The CDR3, as DNA: TGTGCCAGCAGCTCCGACCTAGGGATGAAAGCTTTCTTT.